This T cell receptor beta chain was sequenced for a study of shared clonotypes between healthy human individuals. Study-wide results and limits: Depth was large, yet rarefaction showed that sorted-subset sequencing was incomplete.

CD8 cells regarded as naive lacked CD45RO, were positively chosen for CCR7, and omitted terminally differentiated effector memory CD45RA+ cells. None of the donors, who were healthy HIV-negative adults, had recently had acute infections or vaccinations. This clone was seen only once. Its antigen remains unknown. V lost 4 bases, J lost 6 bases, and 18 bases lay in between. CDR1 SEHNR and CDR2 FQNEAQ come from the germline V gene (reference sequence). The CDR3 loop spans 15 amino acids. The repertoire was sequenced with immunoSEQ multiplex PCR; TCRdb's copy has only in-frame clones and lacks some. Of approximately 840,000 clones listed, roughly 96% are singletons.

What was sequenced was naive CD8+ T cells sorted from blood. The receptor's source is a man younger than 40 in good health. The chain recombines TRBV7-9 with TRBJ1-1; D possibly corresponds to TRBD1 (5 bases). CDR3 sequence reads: CASSSNRTLNSEAFF. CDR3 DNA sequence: TGTGCCAGCAGCTCCAACCGGACACTAAACTCTGAAGCTTTCTTT.